Listed below are T cell receptor beta chains from one sample, sequenced in a study of response to subunit inactivated influenza vaccine. One entry per CDR3 protein results from TCRdb running MiXCR on the RT-PCR reads. Of 630,000 or so distinct CDR3 sequences detected, approximately 14% appear once; the ten largest clones hold around a tenth. The sequences come from PBMCs from blood, collected approximately 13 days after vaccination. These receptors were collected from a man aged 50-59 years who received an inactivated influenza vaccine. The CDR3 runs from the conserved cysteine through the conserved F or W. Each record gives: J gene, D gene, V gene, clone size, CDR3 DNA, CDR3 protein. D genes are given only for firm matches. The size of a clone is reported for some rows only, either as once, few or many, or as a class for expanded clones.

TRBJ1-4	.	TRBV4-1	few	TGCGCCAGCAGCCAAGGCGGTGAAAAACTGTTTTTT	CASSQGGEKLFF
TRBJ1-1	TRBD1	TRBV20-1	many	TGCAGTGCTAGGGCCCCAGGGGGCACGGCTGAAGCTTTCTTT	CSARAPGGTAEAFF
TRBJ2-7	TRBD1	TRBV7-9	.	TGTGCCAGCAGCCCTCCTCCCGGGACAGCCATTTACGAGCAGTACTTC	CASSPPPGTAIYEQYF
TRBJ2-2	.	TRBV12-3/TRBV12-4	many	TGTGCCAGCAGCCCAACTGGGAACCTGTACACCGGGGAGCTGTTTTTT	CASSPTGNLYTGELFF
TRBJ2-1	TRBD2	TRBV7-8	few	TGTGCCAGCAGCTTAGTAGTGATGAGCGGGGGGGTATACAATGAGCAGTTCTTC	CASSLVVMSGGVYNEQFF
TRBJ1-6	.	TRBV11-2	many	TGTGCCAGCAGCTCTTACCCGCAGGGGTCCCGCTATAATTCACCCCTCCACTTT	CASSSYPQGSRYNSPLHF
TRBJ1-1	TRBD1	TRBV20-1	many	TGCAGTGCAAGAGAGGGGGCGTACACTGAAGCTTTCTTT	CSAREGAYTEAFF
TRBJ2-5	.	TRBV4-2	many	TGTGCCAGCAGCCAAGACTACTCAGCAGAGACCCAGTACTTC	CASSQDYSAETQYF
TRBJ2-1	.	TRBV18	.	TGTGCCAGCTCACAACTCAGGGGAAGTGCATACAATGAGCAGTTCTTC	CASSQLRGSAYNEQFF
TRBJ1-5	TRBD1	TRBV12-3/TRBV12-4	.	TGTGCCAGCAGTTTAGGGGCAGGGGGTTATAGCAATCAGCCCCAGCATTTT	CASSLGAGGYSNQPQHF
TRBJ2-3	TRBD1	TRBV5-8	.	TGTGCCAGCAGCTTGTCGGGGACAGAGACTAGCACAGATACGCAGTATTTT	CASSLSGTETSTDTQYF
TRBJ2-7	TRBD2	TRBV7-2	.	TGTGCCAGCAGCTTTTTCGGGAGGGGTCTCTACGAGCAGTACTTC	CASSFFGRGLYEQYF
TRBJ2-7	.	TRBV27	few	TGTGCCAGCAAAATCGCCCCGGGACTGAACTACGAGCAGTACTTC	CASKIAPGLNYEQYF
TRBJ2-7	TRBD2	TRBV6-2/TRBV6-3	.	TGTGCCAGCAGACTCCGGGGGACTAGCGGGGTCTACGAGCAGTACTTC	CASRLRGTSGVYEQYF
TRBJ1-5	.	TRBV6-5	.	TGTGCCAGCAGCTTAACACAGGGAGCCAATCAGCCCCAGCATTTT	CASSLTQGANQPQHF